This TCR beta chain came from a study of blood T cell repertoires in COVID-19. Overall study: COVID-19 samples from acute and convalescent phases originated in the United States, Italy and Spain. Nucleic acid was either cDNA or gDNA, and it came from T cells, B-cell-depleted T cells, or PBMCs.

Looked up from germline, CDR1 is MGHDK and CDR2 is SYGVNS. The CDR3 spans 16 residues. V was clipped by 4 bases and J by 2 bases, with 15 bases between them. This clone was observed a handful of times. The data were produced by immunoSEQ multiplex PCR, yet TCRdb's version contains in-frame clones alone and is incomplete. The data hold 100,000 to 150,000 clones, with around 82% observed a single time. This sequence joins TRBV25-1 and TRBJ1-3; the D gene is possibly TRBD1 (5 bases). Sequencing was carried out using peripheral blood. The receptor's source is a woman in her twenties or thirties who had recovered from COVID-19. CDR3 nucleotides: TGTGCCAGCAGTGGCCCCGGGACTCCGGCTGGAAACACCATATATTTT. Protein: CASSGPGTPAGNTIYF.